The clone carrying this TCR beta chain was counted between two and nine times. Its antigen is not identified. The sample is drawn from a study of cytomegalovirus exposure and HLA in healthy donors. Study in general: Previous work identified 120 million or so unique TCR beta sequences from about 179 million T cells. General study results and limits: Associated with HLA alleles at 0.05 false discovery rate in a later analysis were 15,000 to 20,000 TCR beta sequences. The study designated fewer than 200 TCR beta chains cytomegalovirus-associated.

A multiplex PCR was run with 60 Vbeta primers and 13 Jbeta primers. Using immunoSEQ multiplex PCR, the repertoire was profiled, and TCRdb retains in-frame clones only, with some absent. The sample has around 150,000 clones; over 60% are singletons. The V segment lost 7 bases and the J segment 5 bases; nucleotides outside the gene matches: 4. There are 12 residues in the CDR3. Germline lookup yields CDR1 SQVTM and CDR2 ANQGSEA. Sequenced material: PBMCs. This receptor was taken from a woman between 35 and 50 years old in good health and CMV-seronegative. The V and J genes are TRBV29-1 and TRBJ1-1; 10 nucleotides agree with TRBD1. Written as DNA, the CDR3 is TGCAGCGCGGGACAGGGGTTGACTGAAGCTTTCTTT. It specifies CSAGQGLTEAFF.